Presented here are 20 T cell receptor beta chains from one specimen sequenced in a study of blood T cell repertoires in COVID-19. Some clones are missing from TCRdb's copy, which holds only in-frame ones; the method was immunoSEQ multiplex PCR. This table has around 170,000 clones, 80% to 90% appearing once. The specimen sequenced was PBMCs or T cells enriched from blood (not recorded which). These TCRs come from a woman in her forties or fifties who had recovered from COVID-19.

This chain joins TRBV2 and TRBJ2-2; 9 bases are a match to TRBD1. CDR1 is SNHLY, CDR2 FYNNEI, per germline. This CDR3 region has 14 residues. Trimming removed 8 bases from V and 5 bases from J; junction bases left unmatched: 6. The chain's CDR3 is CASLGQGGTGELFF. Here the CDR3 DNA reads TGTGCCAGCCTGGGACAGGGAGGAACCGGGGAGCTGTTTTTT.

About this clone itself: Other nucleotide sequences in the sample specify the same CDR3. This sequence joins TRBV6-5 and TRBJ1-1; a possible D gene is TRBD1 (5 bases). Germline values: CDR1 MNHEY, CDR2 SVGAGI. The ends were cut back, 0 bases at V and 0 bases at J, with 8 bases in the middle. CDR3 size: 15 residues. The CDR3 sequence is CASSYSRQLNTEAFF. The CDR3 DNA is TGTGCCAGCAGTTACTCGAGACAGCTGAACACTGAAGCTTTCTTT.

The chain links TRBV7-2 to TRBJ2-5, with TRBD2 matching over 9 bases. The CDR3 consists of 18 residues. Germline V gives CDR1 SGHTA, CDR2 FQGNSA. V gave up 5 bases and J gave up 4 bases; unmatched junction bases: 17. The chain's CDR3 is CASSRSASGKGGGETQYF. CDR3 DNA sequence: TGTGCCAGCAGCCGGAGCGCTAGCGGGAAGGGAGGGGGAGAGACCCAGTACTTC. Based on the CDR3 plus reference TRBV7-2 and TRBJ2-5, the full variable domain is GAGVSQSPSNKVTEKGKDVELRCDPISGHTALYWYRQSLGQGLEFLIYFQGNSAPDKSGLPSDRFSAERTGGSVSTLTIQRTQQEDSAVYLCASSRSASGKGGGETQYFGPGTRLLVL.

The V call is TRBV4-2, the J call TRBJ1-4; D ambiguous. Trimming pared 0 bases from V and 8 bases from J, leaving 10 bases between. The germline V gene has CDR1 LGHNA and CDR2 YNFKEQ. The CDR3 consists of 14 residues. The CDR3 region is CASSQDMTGEKLFF. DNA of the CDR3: TGTGCCAGCAGCCAAGATATGACTGGGGAAAAACTGTTTTTT.

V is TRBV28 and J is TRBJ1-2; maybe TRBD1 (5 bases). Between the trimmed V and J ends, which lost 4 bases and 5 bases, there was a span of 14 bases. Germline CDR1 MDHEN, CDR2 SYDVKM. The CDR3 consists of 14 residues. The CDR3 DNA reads TGTGCCAGCAGTTCCGTGGGGCCCGGTTATGGCTACACCTTC. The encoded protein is CASSSVGPGYGYTF.

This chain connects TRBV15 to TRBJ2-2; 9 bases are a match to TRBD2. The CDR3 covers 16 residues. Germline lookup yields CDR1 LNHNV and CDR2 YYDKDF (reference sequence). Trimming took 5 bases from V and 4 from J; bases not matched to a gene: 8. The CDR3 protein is CATSRLAGLSTGELFF. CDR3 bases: TGTGCCACCAGCCGTCTAGCGGGGCTGAGCACCGGGGAGCTGTTTTTT.

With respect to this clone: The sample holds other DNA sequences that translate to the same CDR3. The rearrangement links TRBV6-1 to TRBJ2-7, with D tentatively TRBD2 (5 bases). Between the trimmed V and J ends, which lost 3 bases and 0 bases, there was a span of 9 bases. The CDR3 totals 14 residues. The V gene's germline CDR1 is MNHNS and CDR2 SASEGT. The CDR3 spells CASSDVGSSYEQYF. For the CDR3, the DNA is TGTGCCAGCAGTGATGTGGGGAGCTCCTACGAGCAGTACTTC.

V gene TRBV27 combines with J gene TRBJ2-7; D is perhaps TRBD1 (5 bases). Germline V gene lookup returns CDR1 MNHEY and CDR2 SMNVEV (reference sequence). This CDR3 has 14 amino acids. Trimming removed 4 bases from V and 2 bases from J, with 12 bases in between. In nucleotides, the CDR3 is TGTGCCAGCAGTTGGAAAGGCAGGGCCTACGAGCAGTACTTC. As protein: CASSWKGRAYEQYF.

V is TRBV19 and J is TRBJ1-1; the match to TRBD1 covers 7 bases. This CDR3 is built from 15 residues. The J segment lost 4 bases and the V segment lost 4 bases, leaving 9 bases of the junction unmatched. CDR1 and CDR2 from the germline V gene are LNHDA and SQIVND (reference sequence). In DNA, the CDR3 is TGTGCCAGTAGTAGGGTATCGTCAGGGGGCACTGAAGCTTTCTTT. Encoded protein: CASSRVSSGGTEAFF.

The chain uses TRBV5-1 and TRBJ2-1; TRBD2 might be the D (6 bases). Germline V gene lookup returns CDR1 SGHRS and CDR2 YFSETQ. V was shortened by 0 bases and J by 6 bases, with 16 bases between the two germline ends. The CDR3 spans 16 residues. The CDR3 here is CASSLGYGGTTNEQFF. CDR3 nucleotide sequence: TGCGCCAGCAGCTTGGGATACGGGGGTACGACCAATGAGCAGTTCTTC.

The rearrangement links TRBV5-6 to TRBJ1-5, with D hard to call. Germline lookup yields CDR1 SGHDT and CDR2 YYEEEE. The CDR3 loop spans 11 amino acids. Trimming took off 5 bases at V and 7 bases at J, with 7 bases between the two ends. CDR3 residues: CASSLAQPQHF. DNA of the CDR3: TGTGCCAGCAGTCTAGCCCAGCCCCAGCATTTT.

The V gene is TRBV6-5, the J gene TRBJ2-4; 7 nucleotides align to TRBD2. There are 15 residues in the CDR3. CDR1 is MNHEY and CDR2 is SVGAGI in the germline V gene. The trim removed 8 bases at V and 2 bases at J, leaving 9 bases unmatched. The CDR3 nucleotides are TGTGCCAGCGGATACACCGGGGGGTCCAAAAACATTCAGTACTTC. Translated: CASGYTGGSKNIQYF.

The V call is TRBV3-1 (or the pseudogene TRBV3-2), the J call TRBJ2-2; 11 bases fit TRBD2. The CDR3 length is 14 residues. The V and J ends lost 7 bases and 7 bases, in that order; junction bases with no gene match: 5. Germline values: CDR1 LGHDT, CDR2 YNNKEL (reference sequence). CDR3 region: CASTTSGEFGELFF. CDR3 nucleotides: TGTGCCAGCACGACTAGCGGGGAATTCGGGGAGCTGTTTTTT.

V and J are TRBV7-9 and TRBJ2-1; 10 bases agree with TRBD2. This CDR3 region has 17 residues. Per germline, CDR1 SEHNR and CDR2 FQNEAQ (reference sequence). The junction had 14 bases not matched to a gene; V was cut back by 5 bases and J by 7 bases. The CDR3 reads CASSSRRSGGARNEQFF. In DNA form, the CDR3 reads TGTGCCAGCAGCAGTAGACGGAGCGGGGGGGCGAGAAATGAGCAGTTCTTC.

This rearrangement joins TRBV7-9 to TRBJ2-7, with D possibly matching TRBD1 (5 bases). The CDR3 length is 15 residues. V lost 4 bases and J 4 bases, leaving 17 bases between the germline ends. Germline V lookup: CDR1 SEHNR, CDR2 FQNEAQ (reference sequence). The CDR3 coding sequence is TGTGCCAGCAGCTACGATGGGGCCATCATGTACGAGCAGTACTTC. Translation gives CASSYDGAIMYEQYF.

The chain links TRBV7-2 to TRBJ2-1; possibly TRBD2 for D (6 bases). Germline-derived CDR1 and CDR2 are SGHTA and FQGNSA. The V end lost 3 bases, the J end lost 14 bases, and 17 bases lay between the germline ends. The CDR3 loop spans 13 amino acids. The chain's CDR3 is CASSFLTPGEEFF. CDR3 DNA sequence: TGTGCCAGCAGCTTCTTGACTCCGGGAGAAGAGTTCTTC.

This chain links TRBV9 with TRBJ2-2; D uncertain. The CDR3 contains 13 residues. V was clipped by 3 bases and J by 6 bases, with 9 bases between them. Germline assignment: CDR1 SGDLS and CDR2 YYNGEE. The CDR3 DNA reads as TGTGCCAGCAGCGCTAGGCACCCCGGGGAGCTGTTTTTT. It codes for CASSARHPGELFF.

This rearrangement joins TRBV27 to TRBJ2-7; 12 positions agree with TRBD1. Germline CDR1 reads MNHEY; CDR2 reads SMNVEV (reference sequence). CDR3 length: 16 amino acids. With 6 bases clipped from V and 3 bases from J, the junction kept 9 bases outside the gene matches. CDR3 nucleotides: TGTGCCAGCAGCAGCACCGGGACAGGGGGCCTCTACGAGCAGTACTTC. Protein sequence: CASSSTGTGGLYEQYF.

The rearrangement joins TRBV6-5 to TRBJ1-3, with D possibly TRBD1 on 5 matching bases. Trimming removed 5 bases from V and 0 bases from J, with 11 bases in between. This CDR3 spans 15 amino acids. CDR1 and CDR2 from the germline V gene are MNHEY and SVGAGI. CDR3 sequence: CASSRGQRSGNTIYF. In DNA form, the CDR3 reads TGTGCCAGCAGTCGTGGACAACGCTCTGGAAACACCATATATTTT.

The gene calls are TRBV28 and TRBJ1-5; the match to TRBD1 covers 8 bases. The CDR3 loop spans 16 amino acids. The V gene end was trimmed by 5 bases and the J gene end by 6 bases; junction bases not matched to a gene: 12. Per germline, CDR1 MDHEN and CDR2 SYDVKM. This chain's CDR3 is CASSPEDRGRGQPQHF. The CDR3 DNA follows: TGTGCCAGCAGTCCCGAAGACAGGGGTAGAGGTCAGCCCCAGCATTTT. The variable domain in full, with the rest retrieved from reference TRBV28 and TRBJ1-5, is DVKVTQSSRYLVKRTGEKVFLECVQDMDHENMFWYRQDPGLGLRLIYFSYDVKMKEKGDIPEGYSVSREKKERFSLILESASTNQTSMYLCASSPEDRGRGQPQHFGDGTRLSIL.